This TCR beta chain originates from a study of cytomegalovirus exposure and HLA in healthy donors. Trimming cost V 4 bases and J 1 base, with 28 bases left between them. Germline assignment: CDR1 MGHRA and CDR2 YSYEKL. This CDR3 contains 21 residues. It was with 60 Vbeta and 13 Jbeta primers that the PCR ran. Generated by immunoSEQ multiplex PCR, the TCRdb table keeps only in-frame clones and is missing some. The specimen's table records about 77,000 clones. This receptor was taken from a man between 50 and 59 years old in good health and CMV-seropositive. This chain connects TRBV4-1 to TRBJ1-4; D ambiguous. The specimen was PBMCs. In nucleotides, the CDR3 is TGCGCCAGCAGCCGGGTTACTCTCGGGAACACCCTTATGGGAACTAATGAAAAACTGTTTTTT. Its translation is CASSRVTLGNTLMGTNEKLFF.